This T cell receptor (beta chain) was sequenced in a study of shared clonotypes between healthy human individuals. Only in-frame clones appear in the TCRdb table, and some are missing; sequencing was by immunoSEQ multiplex PCR. This table has approximately 2,200,000 clones, 85% to 95% appearing once. Looked up from germline, CDR1 is MNHNS and CDR2 is SASEGT. V dropped 3 bases and J dropped 1 base, with 6 bases sitting between them. The CDR3 is 13 residues long. CD45RO-negative, CCR7-positively selected cells formed the naive CD8 fraction, excluding terminally differentiated effector memory CD45RA+ cells.

This clonotype was obtained from a young man in good health. Some clones in this sample may be carry-over from other donors' samples. The sequencing sample was made of naive CD8+ T cells from PBMCs. This sequence joins TRBV6-1 and TRBJ2-5; D is undetermined. The CDR3 spells CASSEDGQETQYF. The CDR3 DNA is TGTGCCAGCAGTGAGGACGGCCAAGAGACCCAGTACTTC.